Listed below are T cell receptor beta chains from one sample, sequenced in a study of T cell responses to AZD1222 COVID-19 vaccine. Sequencing was performed with immunoSEQ multiplex PCR; in TCRdb, only in-frame clones are kept and a portion is missing. The table lists about 150,000 clones, approximately 88% of them singletons. Source: peripheral blood, taken on day 0 of MenACWY control vaccination. These receptors all come from an adult in good health. The CDR3 runs from the conserved cysteine through the conserved F or W. A clone size is listed for some rows: how often the clone was seen (once, few, many), or a class if it is expanded.

V gene	J gene	clone size	CDR3 protein
TRBV7-9	TRBJ2-6	NA	CASSPEKGLNGANVLTF
TRBV4-2	TRBJ1-5	NA	CASSQTTGRQPQHF
TRBV7-9	TRBJ2-7	NA	CASSPRGTRKGEQYF
TRBV7-9	TRBJ2-6	NA	CASSFRFSGANVLTF
TRBV12-5	TRBJ2-1	NA	CASGSPYTSGGHYNEQFF
TRBV7-7	TRBJ2-5	NA	CASSGGTRETQYF
TRBV18	TRBJ2-1	NA	CASSPLQRDEQFF
TRBV7-3	TRBJ1-1	NA	CASSPGPSHTEAFF
TRBV28	TRBJ2-7	NA	CASSLPQGAYEQYF
TRBV9	TRBJ2-1	NA	CASSVDRQTTYNEQFF
TRBV7-9	TRBJ2-3	NA	CASSWTSSVDTQYF
TRBV18	TRBJ1-1	NA	CASSLPRALNTEAFF
TRBV24-1	TRBJ1-1	once	CATRGPRSTEAFF
TRBV28	TRBJ1-1	few	CASSAVRVYTEAFF
TRBV19	TRBJ1-2	NA	CASSMKAGNGYTF
TRBV4-3	TRBJ1-2	once	CASSQDRIDNYGYTF
TRBV7-2	TRBJ2-7	few	CASNVGQGYSYEQYF
TRBV12-3/TRBV12-4	TRBJ1-3	NA	CASSISRNTIYF
TRBV7-6	TRBJ1-2	once	CASSHPKNVGYTF
TRBV7-3	TRBJ2-3	NA	CASSSGVGDTQYF
TRBV19	TRBJ1-2	NA	CASMEQANLRGGYTF
TRBV25-1	TRBJ1-1	few	CASSEFRPGGEAFF
TRBV30	TRBJ1-1	NA	CAWNRQSNTEAFF
TRBV4-2	TRBJ2-3	NA	CASSQASTDTQYF
TRBV6-2/TRBV6-3	TRBJ1-1	NA	CASSFSSGTGGASDTEAFF
TRBV9	TRBJ1-4	NA	CASSVSGTTNEKLFF
TRBV4-3	TRBJ2-2	once	CASSLRSSTLSTGELFF
TRBV7-3	TRBJ1-1	NA	CASSLRGPPNTEAFF
TRBV6-2/TRBV6-3	TRBJ1-1	NA	CASSYDRQGAAFF
TRBV9	TRBJ2-2	NA	CASSVVGTGDSGELFF
TRBV5-1	TRBJ1-4	NA	CASSVFDSRAFNEKLFF
TRBV7-2	TRBJ2-1	NA	CASSPEGYNEQFF
TRBV7-2	TRBJ2-7	NA	CASSLVGGNEQYF
TRBV28	TRBJ1-2	NA	CASSSGSVLRGGYTF
TRBV5-4	TRBJ2-5	NA	CASRFRGQQQETQYF
TRBV6-1	TRBJ1-2	few	CASSEAPYYGYTF
TRBV11-3	TRBJ2-3	once	CASSPLAGLTDTQYF
TRBV4-2	TRBJ2-4	NA	CASSQGVVRGSAKNIQYF
TRBV4-1	TRBJ1-6	once	CASSQDPGGSPLHF
TRBV25-1	TRBJ1-6	NA	CASSVGHGSYSPLHF
TRBV7-2	TRBJ2-4	NA	CASSLGGGINIQYF
TRBV30	TRBJ2-3	NA	CAWSEGLGLAVTDTQYF
TRBV28	TRBJ1-5	NA	CASSRTRPTINQPQHF
TRBV29-1	TRBJ1-2	NA	CSVLGQANGYTF
TRBV2	TRBJ2-1	NA	CASSVMRSGSSYNEQFF
TRBV4-1	TRBJ1-6	NA	CASSQEGSTLNNSPLHF